Listed below are T cell receptor beta chains from one sample, sequenced in a study of T cells after yellow fever vaccination. Each CDR3 protein gets one entry after TCRdb re-called the 5' RACE reads with MiXCR. The sample holds more than 25,000 distinct CDR3 sequences, about 5.5% seen once. The sample consisted of PBMCs, either bulk or a sorted T-cell subset (CD4+, CD8+, memory, or dextramer-sorted; not recorded which), taken 15 days after the yellow fever booster vaccination. The receptors here all came from a man aged 30-40 years who received the YFV17D yellow fever vaccine. Both conserved end residues are part of each CDR3. A D gene is named only where the DNA matches it firmly. The size of a clone is reported for some rows only, either as once, few or many, or as a class for expanded clones.

NA TRBJ2-5 NA TRBV23-1 CACSRRKTQYF TGTGCCTGCAGTCGCCGGAAGACCCAGTACTTC
many TRBJ2-1 NA TRBV6-1 CASRGGHDGDEQFF TGTGCCAGCAGGGGGGGACACGACGGAGATGAGCAGTTCTTC
many TRBJ2-3 TRBD1 TRBV19 CASTPIGQGADTQYF TGTGCCAGTACCCCGATTGGACAGGGGGCAGATACGCAGTATTTT
medium-sized TRBJ2-7 NA TRBV5-1 CASSRDSQSSYEQYF TGCGCCAGCAGCCGGGACTCGCAGAGCTCCTACGAGCAGTACTTC
many TRBJ2-7 TRBD2 TRBV18 CASSPTSPAGGGEQYF TGTGCCAGCTCACCGACGTCTCCCGCGGGGGGAGGCGAGCAGTACTTC
few TRBJ2-1 TRBD1 TRBV30 CAWSWGQEQFF TGTGCCTGGTCTTGGGGACAGGAGCAGTTCTTC
many TRBJ2-1 NA TRBV9 CASSVGQNIYNEQFF TGTGCCAGCAGCGTAGGACAAAACATTTACAATGAGCAGTTCTTC
many TRBJ1-1 NA TRBV4-2 CASSQGLVSTGLAEAFF TGTGCCAGCAGCCAAGGGTTAGTAAGCACAGGGCTCGCTGAAGCTTTCTTT
medium-sized TRBJ2-3 TRBD2 TRBV12-3/TRBV12-4 CASSPGLAPDTQYF TGTGCCAGCAGTCCGGGACTAGCGCCAGATACGCAGTATTTT
many TRBJ1-2 TRBD1 TRBV28 CASSTTGTGGGGYTF TGTGCCAGCAGCACAACCGGGACAGGAGGCGGGGGCTACACCTTC
many TRBJ2-3 TRBD1 TRBV20-1 CSARGGSAQGGTDTQYF TGCAGTGCTAGAGGGGGTTCAGCCCAGGGGGGCACAGATACGCAGTATTTT
medium-sized TRBJ1-1 NA TRBV6-5 CASRRDSGGTEAFF TGTGCCAGCAGACGGGACTCGGGGGGCACTGAAGCTTTCTTT
many TRBJ1-2 TRBD1 TRBV20-1 CSARGLQGARGYTF TGCAGTGCTAGGGGCCTACAGGGGGCGCGAGGCTACACCTTC
few TRBJ2-6 NA TRBV9 CASSVSGSGANVLTF TGTGCCAGCAGCGTTTCAGGTTCTGGGGCCAACGTCCTGACTTTC
many TRBJ1-2 NA TRBV7-9 CASSLGETANYGYTF TGTGCCAGCAGCTTAGGGGAAACAGCTAACTATGGCTACACCTTC
NA TRBJ2-2 NA TRBV5-6 CASSNRPGELFF TGTGCCAGCTCTAATCGTCCCGGGGAGCTGTTTTTT
many TRBJ2-1 TRBD2 TRBV12-3/TRBV12-4 CASSLSGRTYNEQFF TGTGCCAGCAGTTTGAGCGGGAGGACCTACAATGAGCAGTTCTTC
many TRBJ1-4 TRBD1 TRBV29-1 CSVRGSGGEKLFF TGCAGCGTCAGGGGGAGTGGTGGTGAAAAACTGTTTTTT
many TRBJ1-1 NA TRBV9 CASSAKLSTEAFF TGTGCCAGCAGCGCGAAGTTGAGCACTGAAGCTTTCTTT
NA TRBJ2-2 NA TRBV3-1 CASSPGMLGGTGELFF TGTGCCAGCAGCCCCGGGATGCTGGGCGGCACCGGGGAGCTGTTTTTT
many TRBJ1-1 TRBD1 TRBV2 CAGTETGQGGTEAFF TGTGCCGGGACTGAAACGGGACAGGGAGGCACTGAAGCTTTCTTT
NA TRBJ2-3 TRBD2 TRBV29-1 CSVEGSLAGADTQYF TGCAGCGTTGAAGGATCACTAGCGGGAGCAGATACGCAGTATTTT
NA TRBJ1-1 NA TRBV20-1 CSAKKGGWDTEAFF TGCAGTGCTAAAAAAGGGGGTTGGGACACTGAAGCTTTCTTT
many TRBJ2-3 NA TRBV11-2 CASSLVGHTTDTQYF TGTGCCAGCAGCTTAGTCGGACACACCACAGATACGCAGTATTTT
many TRBJ2-1 NA TRBV4-1 CATEFDNEQFF TGCGCCACCGAATTTGACAATGAGCAGTTCTTC
many TRBJ1-5 TRBD1 TRBV7-2 CASGVRGHQPQHF TGTGCCAGCGGAGTGAGGGGGCATCAGCCCCAGCATTTT
many TRBJ2-7 NA TRBV7-2 CASSLARTSYEQYF TGTGCCAGCAGCTTAGCGAGGACGTCCTACGAGCAGTACTTC
medium-sized TRBJ2-7 NA TRBV12-3/TRBV12-4 CASSLSYREGYEQYF TGTGCCAGCAGTTTATCGTACAGGGAGGGATACGAGCAGTACTTC
many TRBJ1-2 NA TRBV29-1 CSVSGNYGYTF TGCAGCGTCTCAGGAAACTATGGCTACACCTTC
many TRBJ2-2 NA TRBV12-3/TRBV12-4 CASSFRASGVASGELFF TGTGCCAGCAGCTTCCGGGCCTCGGGAGTCGCCTCCGGGGAGCTGTTTTTT
many TRBJ1-2 NA TRBV6-1 CASSPQGSGYSSYTF TGTGCCAGCAGTCCCCAGGGGTCGGGTTATTCAAGCTACACCTTC
many TRBJ2-7 TRBD2 TRBV20-1 CSALSGSGDYEQYF TGCAGTGCCCTGAGCGGGAGTGGAGACTACGAGCAGTACTTC
many TRBJ1-5 NA TRBV11-2 CASSRGIGSNQPQHF TGTGCCAGCAGCCGGGGAATTGGAAGCAATCAGCCCCAGCATTTT
many TRBJ2-7 NA TRBV27 CASAETGTPSYEQYF TGTGCCAGCGCAGAAACCGGGACACCTTCCTACGAGCAGTACTTC
many TRBJ2-1 NA TRBV3-1 CASSLPRGITNEQFF TGTGCCAGCAGCCTCCCTCGAGGGATCACCAATGAGCAGTTCTTC
few TRBJ2-7 TRBD2 TRBV2 CASRLSGLALGEQYF TGTGCCAGCAGACTTTCGGGACTAGCTTTGGGCGAGCAGTACTTC
many TRBJ1-5 TRBD1 TRBV4-3 CASSHSTGNNQPQHF TGCGCCAGCAGCCACTCGACAGGGAACAATCAGCCCCAGCATTTT
many TRBJ2-3 NA TRBV10-3 CAIRPLEGGADTQYF TGTGCCATCAGACCCCTTGAGGGGGGGGCGGATACGCAGTATTTT
many TRBJ2-3 NA TRBV7-2 CASSLDRYTDTQYF TGTGCCAGCAGCTTAGATCGGTACACAGATACGCAGTATTTT
many TRBJ1-1 NA TRBV7-3 CASSLTPPSEAFF TGTGCCAGCAGCTTAACCCCGCCTTCTGAAGCTTTCTTT
many TRBJ2-7 TRBD2 TRBV6-1 CASRTRTSGTDYEQYF TGTGCCAGCAGGACAAGGACTAGCGGGACTGACTACGAGCAGTACTTC
many TRBJ1-4 TRBD1 TRBV29-1 CSVYRGDEKLFF TGCAGCGTGTACAGGGGGGATGAAAAACTGTTTTTT
medium-sized TRBJ2-1 TRBD1 TRBV29-1 CSVHDRVGQFF TGCAGCGTTCACGACAGGGTGGGTCAGTTCTTC
many TRBJ2-1 TRBD1 TRBV18 CASSPPGKRTGGYNEQFF TGTGCCAGCTCACCACCGGGTAAACGGACAGGGGGATACAATGAGCAGTTCTTC
many TRBJ2-5 NA TRBV6-1 CASSQDYPPRETQYF TGTGCCAGCAGCCAGGACTATCCACCTCGAGAGACCCAGTACTTC
many TRBJ1-5 NA TRBV18 CASSPTRGQPQHF TGTGCCAGCTCACCAACAAGGGGTCAGCCCCAGCATTTT
many TRBJ2-1 TRBD2 TRBV3-1 CASSQSEGYGRNEQFF TGTGCCAGCAGCCAAAGTGAGGGTTACGGGAGGAATGAGCAGTTCTTC
NA TRBJ1-4 NA TRBV9 CASSVRSATNEKLFF TGTGCCAGCAGCGTTCGGTCCGCAACTAATGAAAAACTGTTTTTT
many TRBJ2-1 NA TRBV5-1 CASSLAPGGPNEQFF TGCGCCAGCAGCTTGGCTCCCGGGGGACCAAATGAGCAGTTCTTC
many TRBJ2-1 NA TRBV19 CASSEKRTIAYNEQFF TGTGCCAGTAGTGAAAAGAGAACTATAGCCTACAATGAGCAGTTCTTC
many TRBJ1-3 NA TRBV10-2 CASKTGVDPGNTIYF TGCGCCAGCAAAACAGGAGTTGATCCTGGAAACACCATATATTTT
many TRBJ1-6 NA TRBV20-1 CSAADKAGSSPLHF TGCAGTGCTGCCGACAAAGCGGGGAGTTCACCCCTCCACTTT
many TRBJ2-7 NA TRBV2 CASSEGRGTPRYF TGTGCCAGCAGTGAGGGAAGGGGGACTCCGAGGTACTTC
many TRBJ1-2 NA TRBV28 CASSGVNYGYTF TGTGCCAGCAGTGGGGTTAACTATGGCTACACCTTC